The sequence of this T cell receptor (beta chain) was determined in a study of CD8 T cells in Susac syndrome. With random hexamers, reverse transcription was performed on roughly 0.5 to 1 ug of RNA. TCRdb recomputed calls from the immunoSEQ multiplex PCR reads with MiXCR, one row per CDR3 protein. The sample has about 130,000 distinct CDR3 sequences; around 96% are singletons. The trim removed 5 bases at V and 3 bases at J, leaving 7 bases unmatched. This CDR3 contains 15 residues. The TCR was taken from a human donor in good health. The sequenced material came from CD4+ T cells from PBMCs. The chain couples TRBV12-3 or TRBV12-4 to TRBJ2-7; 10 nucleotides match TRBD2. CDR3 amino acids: CASSPGTSADYEQYF. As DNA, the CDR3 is TGTGCCAGCAGTCCTGGGACTAGCGCCGACTACGAGCAGTACTTC.